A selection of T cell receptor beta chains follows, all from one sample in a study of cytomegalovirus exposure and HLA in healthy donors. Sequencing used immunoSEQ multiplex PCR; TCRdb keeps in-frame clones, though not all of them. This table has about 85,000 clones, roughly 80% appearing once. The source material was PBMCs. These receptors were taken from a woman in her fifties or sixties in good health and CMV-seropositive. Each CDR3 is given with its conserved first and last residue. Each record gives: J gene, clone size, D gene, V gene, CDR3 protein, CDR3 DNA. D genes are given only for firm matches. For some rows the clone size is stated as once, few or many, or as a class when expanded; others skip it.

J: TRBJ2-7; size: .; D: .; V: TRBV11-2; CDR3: CASSSGLAYEQYF; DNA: TGTGCCAGCAGCTCGGGACTTGCCTACGAGCAGTACTTC
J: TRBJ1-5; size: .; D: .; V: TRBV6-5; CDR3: CASSYTSGSDQPQHF; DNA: TGTGCCAGCAGTTACACCTCGGGGTCGGATCAGCCCCAGCATTTT
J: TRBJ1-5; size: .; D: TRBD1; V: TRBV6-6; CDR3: CASNYGTGLQPQHF; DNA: TGTGCCAGCAACTATGGGACAGGGCTACAGCCCCAGCATTTT
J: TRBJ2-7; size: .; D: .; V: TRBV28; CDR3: CASSLATRGHTYEQYF; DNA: TGTGCCAGCAGTTTAGCCACCCGGGGACATACCTACGAGCAGTACTTC
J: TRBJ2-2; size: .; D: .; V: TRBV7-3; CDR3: CASSLSRITGELFF; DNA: TGTGCCAGCAGCTTAAGCAGGATCACCGGGGAGCTGTTTTTT
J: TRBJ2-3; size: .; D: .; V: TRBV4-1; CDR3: CASSQEAYSTDTQYF; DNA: TGCGCCAGCAGCCAAGAAGCATATAGCACAGATACGCAGTATTTT
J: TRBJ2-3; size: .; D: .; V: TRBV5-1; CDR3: CASSLSPTKGEDTQYF; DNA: TGCGCCAGCAGCTTGTCTCCAACGAAGGGGGAAGATACGCAGTATTTT
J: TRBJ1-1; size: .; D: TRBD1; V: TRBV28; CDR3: CASSNGQAYEAFF; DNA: TGTGCCAGCAGTAATGGACAGGCCTATGAAGCTTTCTTT
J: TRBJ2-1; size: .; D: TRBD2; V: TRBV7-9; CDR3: CASSSSGLAGVVNEQFF; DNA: TGTGCCAGCAGCTCCAGCGGGTTAGCGGGAGTGGTCAATGAGCAGTTCTTC
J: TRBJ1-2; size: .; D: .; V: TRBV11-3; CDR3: CASSLDRGAYGYTF; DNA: TGTGCCAGCAGCTTAGACAGGGGTGCCTATGGCTACACCTTC
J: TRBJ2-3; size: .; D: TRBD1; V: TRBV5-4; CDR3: CASSGQGSYTQYF; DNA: TGTGCCAGCAGCGGACAGGGTAGTTATACGCAGTATTTT
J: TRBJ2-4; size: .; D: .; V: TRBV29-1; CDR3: CSVEVGNIQYF; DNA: TGCAGCGTTGAAGTCGGAAACATTCAGTACTTC
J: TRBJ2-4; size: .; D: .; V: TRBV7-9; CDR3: CASSLGLAKNIQYF; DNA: TGTGCCAGCAGCTTAGGGCTAGCCAAAAACATTCAGTACTTC
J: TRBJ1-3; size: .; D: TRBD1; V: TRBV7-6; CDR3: CASSLGGQGLENTIYF; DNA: TGTGCCAGCAGCTTAGGGGGACAGGGGTTGGAAAACACCATATATTTT
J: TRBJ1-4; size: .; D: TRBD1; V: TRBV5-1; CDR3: CASSPGAGGGEKLFF; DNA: TGCGCCAGCAGCCCCGGGGCAGGGGGCGGTGAAAAACTGTTTTTT
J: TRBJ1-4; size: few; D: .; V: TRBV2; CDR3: CASSTGNLGVELFF; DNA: TGTGCCAGCAGTACCGGGAACCTCGGGGTGGAACTGTTTTTT
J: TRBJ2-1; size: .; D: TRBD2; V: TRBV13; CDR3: CASSFASGQGEQFF; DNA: TGTGCCAGCAGCTTTGCTAGCGGTCAGGGTGAGCAGTTCTTC
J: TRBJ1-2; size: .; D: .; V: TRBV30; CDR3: CAWSSGTSGRYGYTF; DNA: .
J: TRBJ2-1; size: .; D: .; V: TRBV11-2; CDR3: CASSLERVNEQFF; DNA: TGTGCCAGCAGCTTAGAACGGGTCAATGAGCAGTTCTTC
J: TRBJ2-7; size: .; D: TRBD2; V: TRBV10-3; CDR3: CAISVDPAASGPNYSAYF; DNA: TGTGCCATCAGTGTCGACCCCGCGGCTAGCGGGCCGAACTACTCGGCGTACTTC
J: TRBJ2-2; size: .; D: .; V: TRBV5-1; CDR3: CASTRGSNTGELFF; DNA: TGCGCCAGCACAAGAGGGTCGAACACCGGGGAGCTGTTTTTT
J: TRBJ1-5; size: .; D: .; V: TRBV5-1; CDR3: CASSEGFSNQPQHF; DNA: TGCGCCAGCAGCGAGGGATTTAGCAATCAGCCCCAGCATTTT
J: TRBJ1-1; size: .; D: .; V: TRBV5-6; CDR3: CASSLNTEAFF; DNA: TGTGCCAGCAGTTTAAACACTGAAGCTTTCTTT
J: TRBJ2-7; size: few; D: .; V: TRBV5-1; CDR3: CASSVGGGPQPYEQYF; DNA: TGCGCCAGCAGCGTCGGGGGTGGTCCCCAACCCTACGAGCAGTACTTC
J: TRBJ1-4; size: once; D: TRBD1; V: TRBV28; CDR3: CASSGDRGLEKLFF; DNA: TGTGCCAGCAGTGGGGACAGGGGGCTTGAAAAACTGTTTTTT
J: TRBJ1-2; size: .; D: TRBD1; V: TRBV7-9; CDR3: CASRSSGQGRYGYTF; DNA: TGTGCCAGCAGATCATCCGGACAGGGAAGATATGGCTACACCTTC
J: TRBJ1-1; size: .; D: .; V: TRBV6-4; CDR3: CASSEVRDGLAWAFF; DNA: TGTGCCAGCAGTGAGGTCCGGGATGGCCTCGCTTGGGCTTTCTTT
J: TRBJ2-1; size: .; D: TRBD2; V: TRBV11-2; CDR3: CASSSSTSGGRRQFF; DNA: TGTGCCAGCAGCTCGTCGACTAGCGGGGGTAGAAGGCAGTTCTTC
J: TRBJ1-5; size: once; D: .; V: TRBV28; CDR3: CASSLMGARGNQPQHF; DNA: TGTGCCAGCAGTTTAATGGGGGCGCGGGGCAATCAGCCCCAGCATTTT
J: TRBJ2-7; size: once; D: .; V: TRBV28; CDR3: CASATTNFHEQYF; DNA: TGTGCCAGCGCCACCACCAACTTCCACGAGCAGTACTTC
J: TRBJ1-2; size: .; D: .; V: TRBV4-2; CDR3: CASSQDVVDWAGYGYTF; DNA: TGTGCCAGCAGCCAAGATGTCGTAGATTGGGCTGGCTATGGCTACACCTTC
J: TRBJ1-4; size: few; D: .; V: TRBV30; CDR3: CAWSEGNVKKLFF; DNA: TGTGCCTGGAGTGAGGGGAATGTGAAAAAACTGTTTTTT
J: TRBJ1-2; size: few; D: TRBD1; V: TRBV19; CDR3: CASSISGTGFGYTF; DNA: TGTGCCAGTAGTATTTCCGGGACAGGGTTCGGCTACACCTTC